The T cell receptor (beta chain) described here comes from a study of blood T cell repertoires in COVID-19. Study as a whole: Sources were T cells, B-cell-depleted T cells, or PBMCs; the material itself was cDNA or gDNA.

Germline CDR1 is SGDLS and CDR2 is YYNGEE. CDR3 length: 14 residues. V was clipped by 3 bases and J by 4 bases, with 13 bases between them. The method was immunoSEQ multiplex PCR; TCRdb's version includes in-frame clones alone and lacks a portion of them. Here the sample spans more than 95,000 clones, 85% to 90% being singletons. Sequenced material: peripheral blood. This TCR was sampled from a man between 65 and 80 years old who had recovered from COVID-19. This chain joins TRBV9 and TRBJ1-2, with D perhaps matching TRBD1 (6 bases). The CDR3 nucleotides read TGTGCCAGCAGCGCCCAGGGGAGCGGCTATGGCTACACCTTC. This sequence encodes CASSAQGSGYGYTF.